The present T cell receptor (beta chain) was sequenced within a study of CD8 T cells in ankylosing spondylitis. This CDR3 region has 13 residues. CDR1 and CDR2 (germline): SEHNR, FQNEAQ (reference sequence). Germline trimming cut 4 bases from V and 3 bases from J; bases unmatched to any gene: 2. Study-wide points: Relatively rare in peripheral blood, disease-linked clones were also CD8+. Reported data indicate significant enrichment of disease-linked clones within matched ankylosing spondylitis synovial fluid. Blood of patients with ankylosing spondylitis appeared to be characterized by a TCR beta motif of about eight highly homologous variants.

This clonotype was detected many times. Antigen unknown. TCRdb fed the 5' RACE reads into MiXCR, producing one record per CDR3 protein. This repertoire shows 200,000 to 250,000 distinct CDR3 sequences, roughly 6.6% found once; its top ten account for 13% to 15%. The sequence derives from a male donor with ankylosing spondylitis. The specimen sequenced was blood, either unsorted or a sorted T cell fraction (not recorded which). The gene calls are TRBV7-9 and TRBJ1-2, with TRBD1 matching over 7 bases. CDR3: CASSSGTDYGYTF. Here the CDR3 DNA reads TGTGCCAGCAGCTCCGGGACAGACTATGGCTACACCTTC. Full variable domain (rest looked up from reference TRBV7-9 and TRBJ1-2): DTGVSQNPRHKITKRGQNVTFRCDPISEHNRLYWYRQTLGQGPEFLTYFQNEAQLEKSRLLSDRFSAERPKGSFSTLEIQRTEQGDSAMYLCASSSGTDYGYTFGSGTRLTVV.